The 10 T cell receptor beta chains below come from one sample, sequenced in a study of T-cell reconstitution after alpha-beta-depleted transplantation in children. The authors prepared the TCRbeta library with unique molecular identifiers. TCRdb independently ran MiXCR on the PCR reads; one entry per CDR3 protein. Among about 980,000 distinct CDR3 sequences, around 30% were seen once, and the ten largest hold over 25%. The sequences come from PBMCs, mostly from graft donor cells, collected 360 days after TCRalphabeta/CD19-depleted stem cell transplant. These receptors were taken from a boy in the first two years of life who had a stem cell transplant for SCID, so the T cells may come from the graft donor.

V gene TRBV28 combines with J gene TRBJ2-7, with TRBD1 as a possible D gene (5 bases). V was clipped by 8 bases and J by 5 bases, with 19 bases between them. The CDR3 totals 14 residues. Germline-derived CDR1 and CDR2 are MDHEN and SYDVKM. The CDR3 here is CASENRARAHEQYF. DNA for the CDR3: TGTGCCAGCGAGAATAGGGCCAGGGCCCACGAGCAGTACTTC.

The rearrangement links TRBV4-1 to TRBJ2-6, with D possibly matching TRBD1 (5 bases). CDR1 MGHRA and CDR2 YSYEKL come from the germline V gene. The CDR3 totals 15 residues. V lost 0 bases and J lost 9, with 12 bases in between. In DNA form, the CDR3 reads TGCGCCAGCAGCCAAGAGTCTGGACAAGGCAACGTCCTGACTTTC. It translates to CASSQESGQGNVLTF.

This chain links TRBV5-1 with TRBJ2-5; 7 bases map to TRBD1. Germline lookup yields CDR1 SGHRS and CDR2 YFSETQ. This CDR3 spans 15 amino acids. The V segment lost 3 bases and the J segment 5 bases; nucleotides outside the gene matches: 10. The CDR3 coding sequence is TGCGCCAGCAGCTCGCCTGTAGGGACAGCTGAGACCCAGTACTTC. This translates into CASSSPVGTAETQYF.

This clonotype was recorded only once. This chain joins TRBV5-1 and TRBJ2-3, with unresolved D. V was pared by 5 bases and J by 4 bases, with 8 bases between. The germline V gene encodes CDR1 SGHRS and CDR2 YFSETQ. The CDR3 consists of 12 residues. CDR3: CASRGEADTQYF. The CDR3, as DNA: TGCGCCAGCAGAGGAGAAGCAGATACGCAGTATTTT.

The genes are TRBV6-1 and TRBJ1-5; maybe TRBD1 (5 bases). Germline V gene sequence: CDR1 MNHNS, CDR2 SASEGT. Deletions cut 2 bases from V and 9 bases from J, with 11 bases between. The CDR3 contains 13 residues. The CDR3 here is CASSERGSRPQHF. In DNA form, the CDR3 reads TGTGCCAGCAGTGAAAGGGGTAGTCGGCCCCAGCATTTT.

DNA for the CDR3: TGTGCCAGCAGTCCGTACTGGGTAGGGACTAACAATGAGCAGTTCTTC. Translating gives CASSPYWVGTNNEQFF. This sequence joins TRBV12-3 or TRBV12-4 and TRBJ2-1, with TRBD2 identical over 7 bases. J lost 5 bases, V lost 5 bases, and 12 bases had no gene match. The CDR3 is made up of 16 amino acids.

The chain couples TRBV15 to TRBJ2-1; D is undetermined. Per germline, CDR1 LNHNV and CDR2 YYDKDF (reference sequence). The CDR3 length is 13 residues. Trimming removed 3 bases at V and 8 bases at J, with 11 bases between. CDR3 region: CATSRTSVDEQFF. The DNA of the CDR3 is TGTGCCACCAGCAGGACCAGTGTGGATGAGCAGTTCTTC.

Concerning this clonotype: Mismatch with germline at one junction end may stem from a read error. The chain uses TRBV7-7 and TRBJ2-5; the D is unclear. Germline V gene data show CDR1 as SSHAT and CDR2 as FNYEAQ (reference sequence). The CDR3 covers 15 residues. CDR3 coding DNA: TGTGCCAGCAGCTTAGGGTTAGGTGACGAAGAGACCGAGTACTTC. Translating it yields CASSLGLGDEETEYF. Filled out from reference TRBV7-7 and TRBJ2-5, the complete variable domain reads GAGVSQSPRYKVTKRGQDVTLRCDPISSHATLYWYQQALGQGPEFLTYFNYEAQPDKSGLPSDRFSAERPEGSISTLTIQRTEQRDSAMYRCASSLGLGDEETEYFGPGTRLLVL.

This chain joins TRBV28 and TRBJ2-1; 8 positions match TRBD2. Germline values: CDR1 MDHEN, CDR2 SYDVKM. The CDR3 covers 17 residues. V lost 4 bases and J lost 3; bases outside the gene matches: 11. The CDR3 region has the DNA TGTGCCAGCAGTTCTATACCGGGGGGGCCCGACTACAATGAGCAGTTCTTC. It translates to CASSSIPGGPDYNEQFF.

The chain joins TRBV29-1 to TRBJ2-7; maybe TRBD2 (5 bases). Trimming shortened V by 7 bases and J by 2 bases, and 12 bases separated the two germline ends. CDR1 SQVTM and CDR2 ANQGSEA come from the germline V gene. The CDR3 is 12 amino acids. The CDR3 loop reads CSGGDVAYEQYF. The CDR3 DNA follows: TGCAGCGGGGGAGACGTGGCCTACGAGCAGTACTTC.